The 30 T cell receptor beta chains given below trace back to one sample, sequenced in a study of identical twins. TCRdb reprocessed the 5' RACE reads via MiXCR and lists one record per CDR3 protein. The sample lists under 300,000 distinct CDR3 sequences; 6.5% to 8% were seen once. These data are also associated with another study on T cells expressing NK-cell markers.

Sequencing was performed on CD8+ T cells sorted from blood. The source of these receptors is a woman in her late teens or twenties in good health.

This clonotype has a count of ten or more. V gene TRBV5-6 combines with J gene TRBJ1-2, with D hard to call. This CDR3 comprises 13 residues. Trimming shortened V by 4 bases and J by 3 bases, and 10 bases separated the two germline ends. Looked up from germline, CDR1 is SGHDT and CDR2 is YYEEEE. The CDR3 DNA sequence: TGTGCCAGCAGCGTAGATGGACACTATGGCTACACCTTC. It yields the protein CASSVDGHYGYTF.

This clonotype was seen repeatedly, ten times or more. This chain connects TRBV12-3 or TRBV12-4 to TRBJ2-1, with unresolved D. CDR3 length: 12 residues. V was cut by 6 bases and J by 12 bases, with 15 bases left in between. Written as DNA, the CDR3 is TGTGCCAGCAGCCCTACCCGAGGTGGGCAGTTCTTC. It codes for CASSPTRGGQFF.

The rearrangement joins TRBV6-1 to TRBJ2-5, with 9 positions matching TRBD2. The V gene end was trimmed by 7 bases and the J gene end by 1 base; junction bases not matched to a gene: 1. Germline V CDR1 and CDR2: MNHNS, SASEGT. The CDR3 is made up of 13 amino acids. Written as DNA, the CDR3 is TGTGCCAGCACGACTAGCGGCCAAGAGACCCAGTACTTC. Protein: CASTTSGQETQYF.

The sample holds a few counts of this clonotype. CDR3 coding DNA: TGCAGTGCTAGAGACCCAGCGGGGGGCGAAGAGACCCAGTACTTC. It translates to CSARDPAGGEETQYF. This sequence joins TRBV20-1 and TRBJ2-5, with 9 bases fitting TRBD2. Germline CDR1 is DFQATT and CDR2 is SNEGSKA (reference sequence). The CDR3 consists of 15 residues. Trimming cost V 0 bases and J 3 bases; bases outside gene matches: 5.

This clonotype was recorded at least ten times. This sequence joins TRBV12-5 and TRBJ2-1, with D perhaps being TRBD1 or TRBD2 (5 bases each). The V end lost 2 bases, the J end lost 8 bases, and 10 bases lay between the germline ends. The CDR3 consists of 13 residues. Germline V CDR1 and CDR2: LGHNT, FRNRAP. CDR3 sequence: CASGLHGADEQFF. CDR3 coding DNA: TGTGCTAGTGGTTTGCACGGGGCCGATGAGCAGTTCTTC.

In this sample, this clonotype turned up a few times. The chain recombines TRBV18 with TRBJ1-1; D is ambiguous. Germline V gives CDR1 KGHSH, CDR2 LQKENI. The CDR3 covers 13 residues. V was shortened by 5 bases and J by 3 bases, with 10 bases between the two germline ends. DNA for the CDR3: TGTGCCAGCTCAGGGGAAAGGGACACTGAAGCTTTCTTT. Translating gives CASSGERDTEAFF.

There are a few counts of this clonotype. The rearrangement joins TRBV11-3 to TRBJ2-7; D might be TRBD2 (6 bases). This CDR3 spans 14 amino acids. Per germline, CDR1 SGHNT and CDR2 YENEEA. Trimming shortened V by 8 bases and J by 3 bases, and 17 bases separated the two germline ends. The CDR3 DNA follows: TGTGCCAGCGAGACTGGCGCGGGGTACTACGAGCAGTACTTC. It codes for CASETGAGYYEQYF.

This clonotype turned up a few times. The chain uses TRBV5-4 and TRBJ2-7; tentative D call: TRBD1 (5 bases). Per germline, CDR1 SGHNT and CDR2 YYREEE (reference sequence). Trimming left V 3 bases short and J 7 bases short, with 11 bases between. This CDR3 spans 12 amino acids. The CDR3 is CASSWGQAEQYF. DNA of the CDR3: TGTGCCAGCAGCTGGGGCCAGGCGGAGCAGTACTTC.

Many counts were recorded for this clonotype. V is TRBV12-3 or TRBV12-4 and J is TRBJ2-1; D is unclear. The CDR3 contains 12 residues. The V end was cut by 4 bases, the J end by 7 bases, with 8 bases between. This chain's CDR3 is CASSSWQNEQFF. The DNA of the CDR3 is TGTGCCAGCAGTTCTTGGCAGAATGAGCAGTTCTTC.

This clonotype was detected a few times. The CDR3 sequence is CASSLAGDETQYF. In DNA, the CDR3 is TGTGCCAGCAGCTTAGCAGGGGACGAGACCCAGTACTTC. The chain combines TRBV7-9 with TRBJ2-5; D might be TRBD1 or TRBD2, each matching 5 bases. Trimming removed 0 bases from V and 5 bases from J, with 7 bases in between. The CDR3 is 13 residues long. CDR1 is SEHNR and CDR2 is FQNEAQ in the germline V gene (reference sequence).

There are many counts of this clonotype. This chain links TRBV12-3 or TRBV12-4 with TRBJ2-3, with D maybe TRBD2 (5 bases). This CDR3 is built from 15 residues. V was pared by 4 bases and J by 0 bases, with 11 bases between. The CDR3, as DNA: TGTGCCAGCAGTTGGTCTAGCAGGAGCACAGATACGCAGTATTTT. Its translation: CASSWSSRSTDTQYF.

This clonotype was seen more than once but under ten times. The chain is built from TRBV2 and TRBJ1-3; D gene uncertain. Germline-derived CDR1 and CDR2 are SNHLY and FYNNEI. V lost 0 bases and J lost 0, with 6 bases in between. The CDR3 runs to 15 residues. The DNA of the CDR3 is TGTGCCAGCAGTGAAGCGGGAAGCTCTGGAAACACCATATATTTT. It codes for CASSEAGSSGNTIYF.

Many counts were recorded for this clonotype. The J gene is TRBJ2-1, the V gene TRBV6-5; weak D call: TRBD2 (6 bases). The CDR3 runs 13 residues. Germline assignment: CDR1 MNHEY and CDR2 SVGAGI. V gave up 1 base and J gave up 6 bases, with 7 bases separating them. DNA of the CDR3: TGTGCCAGCAGTTACTTGGGGGGCAATGAGCAGTTCTTC. Translation: CASSYLGGNEQFF.

The chain uses TRBV4-1 and TRBJ2-1; a weak D match, TRBD2 (5 bases). Looked up from germline, CDR1 is MGHRA and CDR2 is YSYEKL. V gave up 6 bases and J gave up 0 bases, with 12 bases separating them. This CDR3 is built from 15 residues. CDR3 nucleotides: TGCGCCAGCAGTCTGAGCGGTCCCTCCTACAATGAGCAGTTCTTC. This codes for CASSLSGPSYNEQFF.

This clonotype was observed at least ten times. This chain links TRBV12-3 or TRBV12-4 with TRBJ2-7; 9 positions match TRBD2. V shed 5 bases, J shed 4 bases, and the junction held 6 bases outside the gene matches. CDR3 length: 14 amino acids. The CDR3, as DNA: TGTGCCAGCAGTCCCGCGGGAGGGGGTTACGAGCAGTACTTC. This codes for CASSPAGGGYEQYF.

In this sample, this clonotype turned up a few times. The chain is built from TRBV7-8 and TRBJ2-7; no firm D call. Per the germline V gene, CDR1 is SGHVS and CDR2 is FQNEAQ. The CDR3 sequence is 14 residues long. Trimming took 5 bases from V and 3 from J, leaving 14 bases between them. In nucleotides, the CDR3 is TGTGCCAGCAGCAATCTCATAAATTTCTACGAGCAGTACTTC. It codes for CASSNLINFYEQYF.

The chain couples TRBV6-1 to TRBJ2-2; a possible D gene is TRBD1 (5 bases). V lost 8 bases and J 4 bases, leaving 8 bases between the germline ends. The length of the CDR3 is 12 residues. From germline, CDR1 is MNHNS and CDR2 SASEGT. The CDR3 DNA reads TGTGCCAGCCGACAGTTCACCGGGGAGCTGTTTTTT. It specifies CASRQFTGELFF.

This clonotype was detected only a few times. This rearrangement joins TRBV20-1 to TRBJ2-3, with TRBD2 matching over 8 bases. V shed 0 bases, J shed 1 base, and the junction held 6 bases outside the gene matches. The CDR3 is 16 amino acids. CDR1 DFQATT and CDR2 SNEGSKA come from the germline V gene (reference sequence). The CDR3 loop is CSARDSSGVGTDTQYF. CDR3 sequence (DNA): TGCAGTGCTAGAGATAGTAGCGGGGTTGGCACAGATACGCAGTATTTT.

This chain joins TRBV6-2 or TRBV6-3 and TRBJ2-1; TRBD2 agrees at 7 bases. Germline CDR1 reads MNHEY; CDR2 reads SVGEGT. The junction had 12 bases not matched to a gene; V was cut back by 6 bases and J by 4 bases. The CDR3 covers 16 residues. The CDR3 bases are TGTGCCAGCAGCTTGGACCCTGCTAGCGGTTACAATGAGCAGTTCTTC. Its protein is CASSLDPASGYNEQFF.

This clonotype was recorded many times. V gene TRBV20-1 combines with J gene TRBJ2-7; unclear D gene. The V end lost 4 bases, the J end lost 6 bases, and 10 bases lay between the germline ends. Germline values: CDR1 DFQATT, CDR2 SNEGSKA (reference sequence). The CDR3 has 11 amino acids. The CDR3 DNA reads as TGCAGTGCTACGGACCTTAGCGAGCAGTACTTC. Its protein is CSATDLSEQYF.

The chain is built from TRBV5-1 and TRBJ1-3, with D uncertain. This CDR3 contains 16 residues. Germline CDR1 is SGHRS and CDR2 is YFSETQ. The V end was cut by 0 bases, the J end by 4 bases, with 14 bases between. The CDR3 protein is CASSLDLGSPGNTIYF. CDR3 nucleotides: TGCGCCAGCAGCTTGGACCTAGGGTCGCCCGGAAACACCATATATTTT.

J is TRBJ2-1 and V is TRBV4-3; TRBD2 matches at 7 bases. V lost 0 bases and J lost 8; bases outside the gene matches: 7. This CDR3 spans 15 amino acids. The germline gives CDR1 LGHNA, CDR2 YSLEER. CDR3 sequence (DNA): TGCGCCAGCAGCCAAGAGACTAGCTGGGGCGATGAGCAGTTCTTC. Translating it yields CASSQETSWGDEQFF.

The chain uses TRBV29-1 and TRBJ1-2, with D possibly matching TRBD1 (5 bases). Deletions cut 5 bases from V and 7 bases from J, with 11 bases between. From germline, CDR1 is SQVTM and CDR2 ANQGSEA. The CDR3 extends over 11 amino acids. CDR3 loop: CSVQGLVGYTF. The CDR3 nucleotides are TGCAGCGTTCAGGGTCTGGTTGGCTACACCTTC.

CDR3 amino acids: CATSDYGGSADTQYF. CDR3 nucleotide sequence: TGTGCCACCAGTGACTACGGCGGGTCCGCAGATACGCAGTATTTT. This chain connects TRBV24-1 to TRBJ2-3; perhaps TRBD2 as D (5 bases). V gave up 4 bases and J gave up 4 bases, with 14 bases separating them. This CDR3 region has 15 residues. Per germline, CDR1 KGHDR and CDR2 SFDVKD.

This clonotype was seen repeatedly, ten times or more. The chain is built from TRBV6-2 or TRBV6-3 and TRBJ2-3, with 8 bases identical to TRBD2. The ends lost 5 bases at V and 3 bases at J; junction bases unmatched: 10. This CDR3 region has 16 residues. The germline gives CDR1 MNHEY, CDR2 SVGEGT. CDR3 residues: CASSQPPGLGTDTQYF. The DNA of the CDR3 is TGTGCCAGCAGTCAACCACCGGGACTAGGGACAGATACGCAGTATTTT.

The chain carries TRBV19 and TRBJ2-1, with D unresolved. This CDR3 spans 17 amino acids. Germline V gene sequence: CDR1 LNHDA, CDR2 SQIVND (reference sequence). V was cut by 1 base and J by 7 bases, with 20 bases left in between. This CDR3 reads CASSIGLRERHQNEQFF. DNA of the CDR3: TGTGCCAGTAGTATAGGGCTCCGTGAACGGCACCAGAATGAGCAGTTCTTC.

This clonotype was observed at least ten times. This chain joins TRBV29-1 and TRBJ2-3; D gene unclear. This CDR3 is 16 amino acids long. Germline V CDR1 and CDR2: SQVTM, ANQGSEA. Trimming pared 3 bases from V and 0 bases from J, leaving 16 bases between. The DNA of the CDR3 is TGCAGCGTTGATGGTGTTTCAGCGCCTAGCACAGATACGCAGTATTTT. Amino acid sequence: CSVDGVSAPSTDTQYF.

V is TRBV30 and J is TRBJ2-3; either TRBD1 or TRBD2 may supply D (5 bases each). This CDR3 region has 16 residues. Germline CDR1 reads GTSNPN; CDR2 reads SVGIG (reference sequence). The V end lost 2 bases, the J end lost 0 bases, and 15 bases lay between the germline ends. The chain's CDR3 is CAWSSWDRASTDTQYF. Here the CDR3 DNA reads TGTGCCTGGAGTTCATGGGACCGAGCTAGCACAGATACGCAGTATTTT. Full variable domain (rest looked up from reference TRBV30 and TRBJ2-3): SQTIHQWPATLVQPVGSPLSLECTVEGTSNPNLYWYRQAAGRGLQLLFYSVGIGQISSEVPQNLSASRPQDRQFILSSKKLLLSDSGFYLCAWSSWDRASTDTQYFGPGTRLTVL.

In its sample, this clonotype was seen many times. This chain connects TRBV7-9 to TRBJ2-7, with no clear D. The CDR3 has 14 amino acids. Germline loops: CDR1 SEHNR, CDR2 FQNEAQ (reference sequence). V lost 5 bases and J lost 1, with 12 bases in between. The CDR3 nucleotides are TGTGCCAGCAGCCTGTCGACTCCTTCCTACGAGCAGTACTTC. Amino acids: CASSLSTPSYEQYF.

At least ten counts were recorded for this clonotype. The chain combines TRBV2 with TRBJ2-7; TRBD1 matches at 7 bases. The length of the CDR3 is 16 residues. Trimming cost V 4 bases and J 2 bases; bases outside gene matches: 11. Looked up from germline, CDR1 is SNHLY and CDR2 is FYNNEI. Here the CDR3 DNA reads TGTGCCAGCAGTGGTCTGGAGAGGGGACAGCCCTACGAGCAGTACTTC. Its protein is CASSGLERGQPYEQYF.